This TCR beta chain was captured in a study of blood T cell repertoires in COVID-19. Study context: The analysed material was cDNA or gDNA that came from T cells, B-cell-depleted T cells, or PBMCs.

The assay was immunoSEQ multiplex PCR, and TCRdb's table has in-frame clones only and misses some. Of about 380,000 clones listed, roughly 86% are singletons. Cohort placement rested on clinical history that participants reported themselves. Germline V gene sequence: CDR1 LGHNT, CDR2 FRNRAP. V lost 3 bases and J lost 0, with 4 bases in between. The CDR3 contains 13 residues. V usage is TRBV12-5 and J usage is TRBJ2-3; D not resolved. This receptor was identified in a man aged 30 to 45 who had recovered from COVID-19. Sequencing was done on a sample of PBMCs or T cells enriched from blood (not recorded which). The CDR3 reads CASGFMSTDTQYF. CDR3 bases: TGTGCTAGTGGTTTCATGAGCACAGATACGCAGTATTTT.